The clone carrying this T cell receptor beta chain turned up a few times. The entry originates in a study of cytomegalovirus exposure and HLA in healthy donors. Both 60 Vbeta primers and 13 Jbeta primers went into the PCR. Method: immunoSEQ multiplex PCR; TCRdb's copy keeps in-frame clones and lacks some. Of around 160,000 clones listed, around three quarters are singletons. Looked up from germline, CDR1 is SNHLY and CDR2 is FYNNEI. Trimming pared 5 bases from V and 0 bases from J, leaving 10 bases between. The CDR3 runs 14 residues. The chain employs TRBV2 and TRBJ1-1; possibly TRBD1 for D (5 bases). Input material: PBMCs. The source of this sequence is a woman aged 40 to 50 in good health and CMV-seropositive. The CDR3: CASSTQEMNTEAFF. Here the CDR3 DNA reads TGTGCCAGCAGTACACAGGAAATGAACACTGAAGCTTTCTTT.